Reported below is one T cell receptor (beta chain). V was shortened by 6 bases and J by 2 bases, with 14 bases between the two germline ends. CDR3 size: 14 residues. From germline, CDR1 is SNHLY and CDR2 FYNNEI. This record comes from a study of blood T cell repertoires in COVID-19. TCRdb keeps only in-frame clones here, not all; method: immunoSEQ multiplex PCR. This sample yields tens of thousands of clones, of which 83% are seen a single time; approximately 6.9% belongs to the top ten. The chain combines TRBV2 with TRBJ2-7; possible D gene TRBD2, 5 bases. This TCR was sampled from a man aged 25-45 years with COVID-19, enrolled during active disease. The specimen was peripheral blood. CDR3 sequence: CASSIDGETYEQYF. The CDR3 region has the DNA TGTGCCAGCAGCATAGACGGGGAGACCTACGAGCAGTACTTC.